The rows below give T cell receptor beta chains drawn from one sample of a study of Graves' ophthalmopathy and Graves' hyperthyroidism. TCRdb redid the calling of the multiplex PCR reads with MiXCR, one entry per CDR3 protein. The sample has around 670,000 distinct CDR3 sequences, 40% seen once; the top ten hold roughly 45%. Sequenced: peripheral blood. Every receptor here comes from an adult man with Graves' ophthalmopathy. Each CDR3 is given with its conserved first and last residue. D genes are given only for firm matches. Only part of the rows carry a size: once, few, many, or a class if the clone is expanded.

NA few TRBJ1-5 16 TRBV19 CASSMVGRGFDQPQHF TGTGCCAGTAGTATGGTCGGCAGGGGTTTTGATCAGCCCCAGCATTTT
TRBD1 NA TRBJ1-1 15 TRBV20-1 CSARDWTGRNTEAFF TGCAGTGCTAGAGACTGGACAGGCCGGAACACTGAAGCTTTCTTT
NA NA TRBJ2-5 14 TRBV25-1 CASSLSTPWETQYF TGTGCCAGCAGTTTATCGACCCCTTGGGAGACCCAGTACTTC
TRBD2 NA TRBJ2-2 19 TRBV25-1 CASSSRQGLAGVWTGELFF TGTGCCAGCAGTTCCAGACAGGGACTAGCGGGAGTCTGGACCGGGGAGCTGTTTTTT
NA NA TRBJ2-5 12 TRBV29-1 CSVARGEATQYF TGCAGCGTAGCTCGGGGCGAGGCGACCCAGTACTTC
NA NA TRBJ1-2 13 TRBV19 CASRKDNFYGYTF TGTGCCAGTAGAAAGGACAATTTCTATGGCTACACCTTC
TRBD2 NA TRBJ2-5 13 TRBV6-1 CATLKGSGGEKYF TGTGCCACCCTTAAGGGTAGCGGGGGGGAGAAATACTTC
NA few TRBJ2-2 15 TRBV9 CASIRGPTNTGELFF TGTGCCAGCATCAGGGGTCCAACGAACACCGGGGAGCTGTTTTTT
NA NA TRBJ1-2 14 TRBV7-9 CASSFGGSSYGYTF TGTGCCAGCAGTTTCGGGGGGAGTAGCTATGGCTACACCTTC
NA NA TRBJ2-5 12 TRBV2 CANPPGAGVQYF TGTGCCAACCCCCCCGGCGCCGGGGTCCAGTACTTC
NA once TRBJ1-2 14 TRBV11-2 CASSPTRSSFKFHF TGTGCCAGCAGCCCGACACGGAGCTCCTTCAAATTCCACTTC
TRBD1 NA TRBJ2-7 14 TRBV4-2 CASSKGQGSWEQYF TGTGCCAGCAGTAAGGGACAGGGTTCGTGGGAGCAGTACTTC
NA NA TRBJ2-5 12 TRBV12-3/TRBV12-4 CASSSRQETQYF TGTGCCAGCAGTTCCCGGCAAGAGACCCAGTACTTC
TRBD1 NA TRBJ2-2 14 TRBV29-1 CSVGDRGSTGELFF TGCAGCGTTGGGGACAGGGGGTCTACCGGGGAGCTGTTTTTT
NA many TRBJ1-5 12 TRBV9 CASSVGDQPQHF TGTGCCAGCAGCGTAGGGGATCAGCCCCAGCATTTT
NA NA TRBJ1-6 15 TRBV7-2 CASSLGGNSNSPLHF TGTGCCAGCAGTTTGGGGGGGAATAGTAATTCACCCCTCCACTTT
NA NA TRBJ1-2 15 TRBV14 CASSQDRRDEKGYTF TGTGCCAGCAGCCAAGATCGTAGAGATGAGAAGGGCTACACCTTC
NA few TRBJ2-2 14 TRBV7-9 CASKRGGGTGELFF TGTGCCAGCAAGCGGGGAGGGGGCACCGGGGAGCTGTTTTTT
NA NA TRBJ1-1 15 TRBV20-1 CSARAQGRGAAEAFF TGCAGTGCTAGAGCCCAGGGGCGGGGTGCCGCTGAAGCTTTCTTT
NA many TRBJ2-5 10 TRBV20-1 CSASAGTLDF TGCAGTGCTAGCGCCGGCACCTTGGACTTC